This passage covers 30 T cell receptor beta chains from one sample sequenced in a study of cytomegalovirus exposure and HLA in healthy donors. PCR used 60 Vbeta primers and 13 Jbeta primers. Sequenced by immunoSEQ multiplex PCR; TCRdb stores in-frame clones only, minus some. The table records around 190,000 clones, 70% to 80% of them present only once. What was sequenced was PBMCs. Receptor source: a woman aged 50 to 65 in good health and CMV-seronegative.

This chain connects TRBV7-3 to TRBJ2-1, with TRBD2 matching 10 bases. V trimming: 5 bases; J trimming: 8 bases; junction bases outside the gene matches: 15. CDR1 SGHTA and CDR2 FQGTGA come from the germline V gene. The length of the CDR3 is 17 residues. The CDR3 reads CASSPTPLTAGGHEQFF. CDR3 DNA sequence: TGTGCCAGCAGCCCGACCCCCTTGACAGCGGGGGGGCATGAGCAGTTCTTC.

This clone was counted once. The CDR3 nucleotides are TGTGCCAGCAGCTACCGACCGGGACTAGCGGTTTACAATGAGCAGTTCTTC. As protein: CASSYRPGLAVYNEQFF. The rearrangement joins TRBV7-2 to TRBJ2-1, with 11 bases identical to TRBD2. V gave up 4 bases and J gave up 4 bases; unmatched junction bases: 9. Germline values: CDR1 SGHTA, CDR2 FQGNSA. The CDR3 sequence is 17 residues long.

This clone has more than one count but fewer than ten. The chain couples TRBV11-2 to TRBJ2-7; 7 nucleotides line up with TRBD1. Germline V gene lookup returns CDR1 SGHAT and CDR2 FQNNGV. The CDR3 is made up of 15 amino acids. With V trimmed by 5 bases and J by 0 bases, 7 bases remained unmatched. The CDR3 loop reads CASSTAGDSSYEQYF. The DNA of the CDR3 is TGTGCCAGCAGCACTGCCGGGGACAGCTCCTACGAGCAGTACTTC.

The chain joins TRBV6-5 to TRBJ1-3; D perhaps matches TRBD1 (5 bases). The V end lost 6 bases, the J end lost 1 base, and 10 bases lay between the germline ends. Germline CDR1 reads MNHEY; CDR2 reads SVGAGI. The length of the CDR3 is 14 residues. The CDR3 DNA sequence: TGTGCCAGCAGAAGCCAGGGTTCTGGAAACACCATATATTTT. Protein sequence: CASRSQGSGNTIYF.

This chain links TRBV29-1 with TRBJ2-1, with a tentative D call TRBD2 (6 bases). The CDR3 length is 14 residues. Germline V gene data show CDR1 as SQVTM and CDR2 as ANQGSEA. CDR3 in amino acids: CRTGAGSSYNEQFF. CDR3 nucleotide sequence: TGCAGGACCGGGGCGGGGAGCTCCTACAATGAGCAGTTCTTC.

This chain links TRBV29-1 with TRBJ1-5; D is undetermined. The CDR3 length is 13 residues. V dropped 4 bases and J dropped 2 bases, with 9 bases sitting between them. Germline lookup yields CDR1 SQVTM and CDR2 ANQGSEA. Here the CDR3 reads CSVVVGGNQPQHF. DNA of the CDR3: TGCAGCGTTGTAGTGGGCGGCAATCAGCCCCAGCATTTT. Filled out from reference TRBV29-1 and TRBJ1-5, the complete variable domain reads SAVISQKPSRDICQRGTSLTIQCQVDSQVTMMFWYRQQPGQSLTLIATANQGSEATYESGFVIDKFPISRPNLTFSTLTVSNMSPEDSSIYLCSVVVGGNQPQHFGDGTRLSIL.

The chain uses TRBV7-2 and TRBJ2-3, with 7 nucleotides matching TRBD2. The CDR3 is 13 residues long. The germline V gene has CDR1 SGHTA and CDR2 FQGNSA. The chain's CDR3 is CAAGRTSTDTQYF. CDR3 bases: TGTGCAGCGGGACGGACTAGCACAGATACGCAGTATTTT.

The V call is TRBV18, the J call TRBJ1-2; 9 bases fit TRBD1. Germline V gene data show CDR1 as KGHSH and CDR2 as LQKENI. V dropped 6 bases and J dropped 6; count of bases not matched to a gene: 8. The CDR3 spans 14 residues. The CDR3 sequence is CASSEQQGADGYTF. As DNA, the CDR3 is TGTGCCAGCTCGGAGCAACAGGGGGCGGATGGCTACACCTTC.

This chain joins TRBV4-3 and TRBJ1-3; D remains unclear. V lost 0 bases and J 3 bases, leaving 12 bases between the germline ends. CDR1 is LGHNA and CDR2 is YSLEER in the germline V gene. The CDR3 contains 16 residues. CDR3 in DNA: TGCGCCAGCAGCCAAGATCCCGCTGCGGGTGGAAACACCATATATTTT. Encoded protein: CASSQDPAAGGNTIYF.

The chain couples TRBV9 to TRBJ2-7, with 12 bases aligning to TRBD2. CDR1 SGDLS and CDR2 YYNGEE come from the germline V gene. V was clipped by 2 bases and J by 2 bases; unmatched bases: 2. The CDR3 totals 15 residues. The CDR3 DNA follows: TGTGCCAGCAGCGTCTCTAGCGGGAGGGCCTACGAGCAGTACTTC. Protein: CASSVSSGRAYEQYF.

The V gene is TRBV5-4, the J gene TRBJ2-7; 8 positions agree with TRBD2. V was clipped by 3 bases and J by 0 bases; unmatched bases: 5. Germline V gives CDR1 SGHNT, CDR2 YYREEE (reference sequence). The CDR3 has 15 residues. The CDR3 spells CASSSGTRYSYEQYF. The DNA of the CDR3 is TGTGCCAGCAGCTCCGGGACTAGGTACTCCTACGAGCAGTACTTC.

The chain uses TRBV28 and TRBJ1-5; 9 positions match TRBD1. V dropped 6 bases and J dropped 0; count of bases not matched to a gene: 3. The CDR3 runs 15 residues. Germline V CDR1 and CDR2: MDHEN, SYDVKM. The CDR3 DNA follows: TGTGCCAGCAGAACAGGGGGCCCTAGCAATCAGCCCCAGCATTTT. It encodes CASRTGGPSNQPQHF.

This clone was found once. The CDR3 bases are TGTGCCAGCAGTTACTCGCGGGGCGGAGTGGACTATGGCTACACCTTC. Its protein is CASSYSRGGVDYGYTF. The gene calls are TRBV6-5 and TRBJ1-2, with a weak D call TRBD1 (5 bases). The CDR3 is made up of 16 amino acids. Trimming removed 0 bases at V and 3 bases at J, with 14 bases between. Per the germline V gene, CDR1 is MNHEY and CDR2 is SVGAGI.

The chain couples TRBV6-6 to TRBJ2-1, with D possibly matching TRBD2 (7 bases). This CDR3 has 16 amino acids. V lost 0 bases and J lost 4, with 13 bases in between. The V gene's germline CDR1 is MNHNY and CDR2 SVGAGI (reference sequence). The chain's CDR3 is CASSYSGRGRYNEQFF. CDR3 nucleotides: TGTGCCAGCAGTTACTCGGGGCGGGGGCGATACAATGAGCAGTTCTTC.

This clone was seen a single time. The chain uses TRBV27 and TRBJ2-3, with D maybe TRBD2 (6 bases). From germline, CDR1 is MNHEY and CDR2 SMNVEV (reference sequence). The CDR3 is 15 amino acids. The ends were cut back, 6 bases at V and 4 bases at J, with 17 bases in the middle. In DNA form, the CDR3 reads TGTGCCAGCAGCCCAGACGGGGGAATGTCAGATACGCAGTATTTT. This sequence encodes CASSPDGGMSDTQYF.

V gene TRBV5-1 combines with J gene TRBJ2-1; 10 positions match TRBD2. CDR1 is SGHRS and CDR2 is YFSETQ in the germline V gene. The CDR3 has 15 residues. Unmatched junction bases numbered 7, after V lost 5 bases and J lost 5 bases. CDR3 nucleotides: TGCGCCAGCAGTTTACTAGCGGGACCAGACAATGAGCAGTTCTTC. This codes for CASSLLAGPDNEQFF. Looking up the rest from reference TRBV5-1 and TRBJ2-1 gives the full variable domain: KAGVTQTPRYLIKTRGQQVTLSCSPISGHRSVSWYQQTPGQGLQFLFEYFSETQRNKGNFPGRFSGRQFSNSRSEMNVSTLELGDSALYLCASSLLAGPDNEQFFGPGTRLTVL.

V gene TRBV5-1 combines with J gene TRBJ1-1, with D possibly matching TRBD1 (6 bases). In germline, CDR1 is SGHRS, CDR2 YFSETQ. V was clipped by 5 bases and J by 3 bases, with 11 bases between them. This CDR3 is 13 amino acids long. The CDR3 loop reads CASRPSGDTEAFF. The CDR3 nucleotides are TGCGCCAGCAGACCATCAGGGGACACTGAAGCTTTCTTT.

J is TRBJ1-2 and V is TRBV9; possible D gene TRBD1, 6 bases. V was clipped by 0 bases and J by 4 bases, with 13 bases between them. Germline CDR1 reads SGDLS; CDR2 reads YYNGEE. This CDR3 has 15 amino acids. The CDR3 nucleotides are TGTGCCAGCAGCGTAGTGGACAGTCTCTCCTATGGCTACACCTTC. It is translated as CASSVVDSLSYGYTF.

This chain joins TRBV18 and TRBJ2-2, with 8 positions matching TRBD1. The J segment lost 4 bases and the V segment lost 5 bases, leaving 3 bases of the junction unmatched. Germline lookup yields CDR1 KGHSH and CDR2 LQKENI. The CDR3 extends over 14 amino acids. CDR3 sequence: CASSWDRSTGELFF. CDR3 coding DNA: TGTGCCAGCTCATGGGACAGGTCCACCGGGGAGCTGTTTTTT.

The rearrangement joins TRBV10-3 to TRBJ1-2; 9 nucleotides align to TRBD1. CDR1 ENHRY and CDR2 SYGVKD come from the germline V gene. Germline trimming cut 7 bases from V and 5 bases from J; bases unmatched to any gene: 5. There are 13 residues in the CDR3. DNA for the CDR3: TGTGCCATCAACTCGGGACAGGGTTATGGCTACACCTTC. The encoded protein is CAINSGQGYGYTF.

The V call is TRBV15, the J call TRBJ2-5; D is perhaps TRBD1 (5 bases). The DNA end favors TRBJ2-7, so the J call may be wrong. CDR1 and CDR2 from the germline V gene are LNHNV and YYDKDF (reference sequence). The CDR3 is 14 residues long. This chain's CDR3 is CATSRAGLANEQYF. Written as DNA, the CDR3 is TGTGCCACCAGCAGAGCAGGGTTGGCGAACGAGCAGTACTTC.

The rearrangement uses TRBV2 and TRBJ2-1; 15 nucleotides agree with TRBD2. From germline, CDR1 is SNHLY and CDR2 FYNNEI. The CDR3 length is 21 residues. The junction had 14 bases not matched to a gene; V was cut back by 5 bases and J by 0 bases. CDR3 residues: CASSTGSGTSGGRYSYNEQFF. In DNA, the CDR3 is TGTGCCAGCAGTACAGGGAGCGGGACTAGCGGGGGGCGTTACTCCTACAATGAGCAGTTCTTC.

CDR3 coding DNA: TGTGCCAGCAGTCCGGGACAGGGTTTTTCCTCTGGAAACACCATATATTTT. Translating gives CASSPGQGFSSGNTIYF. The genes are TRBV27 and TRBJ1-3, with 9 bases fitting TRBD1. Germline V gives CDR1 MNHEY, CDR2 SMNVEV (reference sequence). V was pared by 5 bases and J by 0 bases, with 8 bases of the junction left unmatched. The CDR3 extends over 17 amino acids.

This clone was detected only a few times. The J gene is TRBJ1-3, the V gene TRBV15; D is ambiguous. Germline V gives CDR1 LNHNV, CDR2 YYDKDF (reference sequence). There are 12 residues in the CDR3. The germline V and J ends were trimmed by 3 bases and 2 bases, with 2 bases remaining between them. The CDR3 DNA is TGTGCCACCAGCAGCGCTGGAAACACCATATATTTT. Protein product: CATSSAGNTIYF.

Turning to this clone: Other DNA sequences in this specimen translate into the identical CDR3. The chain is built from TRBV29-1 and TRBJ2-7; the match to TRBD1 covers 7 bases. Looked up from germline, CDR1 is SQVTM and CDR2 is ANQGSEA. With V trimmed by 5 bases and J by 0 bases, 13 bases remained unmatched. This CDR3 comprises 16 residues. The CDR3 loop reads CSVLKLSGTASYEQYF. CDR3 DNA: TGCAGCGTTCTCAAGCTCTCCGGGACAGCCTCCTACGAGCAGTACTTC.

This chain connects TRBV2 to TRBJ1-5, with no clear D. From germline, CDR1 is SNHLY and CDR2 FYNNEI. CDR3 length: 13 residues. The ends were cut back, 5 bases at V and 7 bases at J, with 12 bases in the middle. Here the CDR3 DNA reads TGTGCCAGCAGTCCAGACCGACAACAGCCCCAGCATTTT. This gives the protein CASSPDRQQPQHF. The full variable domain, rest sourced from reference TRBV2 and TRBJ1-5, is EPEVTQTPSHQVTQMGQEVILRCVPISNHLYFYWYRQILGQKVEFLVSFYNNEISEKSEIFDDQFSVERPDGSNFTLKIRSTKLEDSAMYFCASSPDRQQPQHFGDGTRLSIL.

This clone has at least ten counts. This sequence joins TRBV6-6 and TRBJ1-1; D remains unclear. Trimming stripped 0 bases from V and 11 bases from J, with 19 bases between. The CDR3 loop spans 15 amino acids. Germline CDR1 and CDR2: MNHNY and SVGAGI (reference sequence). CDR3 nucleotide sequence: TGTGCCAGCAGTTACTCGATGGCTCCTCCCAGCGGGGCTTTCTTT. Protein sequence: CASSYSMAPPSGAFF.

The gene calls are TRBV9 and TRBJ2-3; 8 nucleotides match TRBD1. After removal of 0 bases from V and 7 bases from J, the junction contained 7 bases not matched to a gene. The CDR3 sequence is 15 residues long. Germline CDR1 reads SGDLS; CDR2 reads YYNGEE. The CDR3 sequence is CASSVGPTGAHTQYF. DNA of the CDR3: TGTGCCAGCAGCGTAGGCCCGACAGGGGCACATACGCAGTATTTT.

The chain carries TRBV10-3 and TRBJ1-2, with 11 bases aligning to TRBD1. The CDR3 has 15 amino acids. The germline gives CDR1 ENHRY, CDR2 SYGVKD. J gave up 7 bases and V 6 bases, and 10 bases lay outside the gene matches. DNA for the CDR3: TGTGCCATCAGCACCGGACAGGGGGCGCGTAGTGGCTACACCTTC. Translated, it gives CAISTGQGARSGYTF.

The V and J genes are TRBV7-9 and TRBJ2-7, with 15 nucleotides matching TRBD2. Germline trimming cut 5 bases from V and 7 bases from J; bases unmatched to any gene: 12. Looked up from germline, CDR1 is SEHNR and CDR2 is FQNEAQ (reference sequence). This CDR3 has 17 amino acids. The CDR3 here is CASSRGLAGGFREEQYF. CDR3 nucleotide sequence: TGTGCCAGCAGCCGGGGACTAGCGGGAGGCTTTCGGGAGGAGCAGTACTTC.